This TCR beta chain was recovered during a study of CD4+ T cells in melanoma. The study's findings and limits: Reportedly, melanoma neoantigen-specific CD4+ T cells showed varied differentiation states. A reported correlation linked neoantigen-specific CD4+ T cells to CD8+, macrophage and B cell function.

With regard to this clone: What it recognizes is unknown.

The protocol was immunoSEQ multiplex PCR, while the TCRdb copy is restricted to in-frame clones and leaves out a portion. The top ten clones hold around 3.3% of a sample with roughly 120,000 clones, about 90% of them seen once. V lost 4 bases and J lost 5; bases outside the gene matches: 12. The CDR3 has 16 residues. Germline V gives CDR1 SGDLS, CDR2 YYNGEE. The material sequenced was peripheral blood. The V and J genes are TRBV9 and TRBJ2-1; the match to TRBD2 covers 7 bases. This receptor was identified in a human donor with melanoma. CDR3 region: CASSPRDYEGNNEQFF. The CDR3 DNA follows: TGTGCCAGCAGCCCACGGGACTACGAGGGTAACAATGAGCAGTTCTTC.